This T cell receptor (beta chain) came from a study of cytomegalovirus exposure and HLA in healthy donors. Study-level points and caveats: By a later analysis, the bulk of CMV-associated TCR beta chains appeared HLA-restricted. Later analysis identified a missense DCLRE1C variant that was linked to TCR beta V- and J-gene trimming.

Germline CDR1 reads MDHEN; CDR2 reads SYDVKM. V was trimmed by 1 base and J by 6 bases, leaving 9 bases between them. The CDR3 consists of 14 residues. Details on this clone: Its specificity is unknown.

With 60 Vbeta and 13 Jbeta primers, the PCR was carried out. Sequenced by immunoSEQ multiplex PCR; TCRdb stores in-frame clones only, minus some. The profile shows about 130,000 clones, about 82% of them singletons. The chain uses TRBV28 and TRBJ1-4, with a weak D call TRBD1 (5 bases). Sample: PBMCs. The TCR sequence derives from a man under 40 in good health. CDR3: CASSLSGMYEKLFF. CDR3 in DNA: TGTGCCAGCAGTTTATCAGGGATGTATGAAAAACTGTTTTTT.